This TCR beta chain came from a study of blood T cell repertoires in COVID-19. At the level of the study: Samples came from the United States, Italy and Spain, spanning acute and convalescent COVID-19. T cells, B-cell-depleted T cells, or PBMCs supplied cDNA or gDNA.

Per the original methods: The authors estimated nucleated cell counts from reference gene primer amplification. Some clones are missing from TCRdb's copy, which holds only in-frame ones; the method was immunoSEQ multiplex PCR. V, J and clone size derive from that table, while D and trimming were established from the DNA sequence. In the table there are around 15,000 clones, around 89% of which are singletons. This CDR3 has 16 residues. CDR1 and CDR2 from the germline V gene are SEHNR and FQNEAQ (reference sequence). The V segment lost 4 bases and the J segment 8 bases; nucleotides outside the gene matches: 10.

This TCR was recovered from an older man with acute or convalescent COVID-19. The sample consisted of peripheral blood. The rearrangement joins TRBV7-9 to TRBJ2-1; TRBD2 agrees at 11 bases. CDR3 sequence (DNA): TGTGCCAGCAGCTCAACGACTAGCGGGATATCGGATGAGCAGTTCTTC. Translated, it gives CASSSTTSGISDEQFF.